The rows below give T cell receptor beta chains drawn from one sample of a study of spatial heterogeneity in lung cancer. MiXCR was run by TCRdb on the 5' RACE reads, yielding one entry per CDR3 protein. This table holds roughly 23,000 distinct CDR3 sequences, 4% to 5% found once. The sample here was PBMCs, taken at surgery. The receptor source for this set is a male donor with early-stage non-small cell lung cancer. Each CDR3 is given with its conserved first and last residue. Each record gives: clone size, J gene, V gene, D gene, CDR3 DNA, CDR3 protein. D genes are given only for firm matches. Expanded clones are given a class, and other clones once, few, many or no size at all.

many	TRBJ2-7	TRBV6-4	TRBD1	TGTGCCAGCCGGCCTCCGGGACAGTCCTACGAGCAGTACTTC	CASRPPGQSYEQYF
-	TRBJ2-4	TRBV6-2/TRBV6-3	-	TGTGCCAGCAGTTACGGAACCGGCCGAATAGCCAAAAACATTCAGTACTTC	CASSYGTGRIAKNIQYF
many	TRBJ2-1	TRBV28	-	TGTGCCAGCAGTTTTACGGCTAACTACAATGAGCAGTTCTTC	CASSFTANYNEQFF
many	TRBJ1-1	TRBV6-1	-	TGTGCCAGCAGTGTCCTAACAGGGCAGAACACTGAAGCTTTCTTT	CASSVLTGQNTEAFF
-	TRBJ1-6	TRBV5-4	TRBD1	TGTGCCAGCAGCTTGGGACAGGGGAATTCACCCCTCCACTTT	CASSLGQGNSPLHF
-	TRBJ2-3	TRBV7-8	TRBD2	TGTGCCAGCAGCAATCCCTACCGGACTAGCCCCACAGATACGCAGTATTTT	CASSNPYRTSPTDTQYF
many	TRBJ2-2	TRBV7-3	-	TGTGCCAGCAGCCTAGGTTGGGGAACGAACACCGGGGAGCTGTTTTTT	CASSLGWGTNTGELFF
many	TRBJ2-1	TRBV6-1	TRBD2	TGTGCCAGCCGGGGAGGGGTCCCCTACAATGAGCAGTTCTTC	CASRGGVPYNEQFF
many	TRBJ2-3	TRBV24-1	-	TGTGCCACCAACCACGCCCAGGGGTCAGATACGCAGTATTTT	CATNHAQGSDTQYF
many	TRBJ2-1	TRBV9	-	TGTGCCAGCAGCGTAGCCAGGGGCTCCTACAATGAGCAGTTCTTC	CASSVARGSYNEQFF
many	TRBJ2-3	TRBV28	-	TGTGCCAGCACCAAGGGGGGAACAGATACGCAGTATTTT	CASTKGGTDTQYF
many	TRBJ2-2	TRBV20-1	TRBD2	TGCAGTGCCAACACCGGGGGGGTCGGGGAGCTGTTTTTT	CSANTGGVGELFF
many	TRBJ1-6	TRBV7-2	TRBD1	TGTGCCAGCAGCGCCCCCGGGACAGGGCATTCACCCCTCCACTTT	CASSAPGTGHSPLHF
many	TRBJ1-2	TRBV19	-	TGTGCCCGAGGGGAGGGGAACTATGGCTACACCTTC	CARGEGNYGYTF
many	TRBJ2-7	TRBV7-2	TRBD1	TGTGCCAGCAGCTCCCGGGTTGACACGACAGGGCGCCAGGCCTACGAGCAGTACTTC	CASSSRVDTTGRQAYEQYF
many	TRBJ2-5	TRBV7-9	-	TGTGCCAGCAGCTTCGGGTCGAAAGAGACCCAGTACTTC	CASSFGSKETQYF
many	TRBJ2-7	TRBV12-3/TRBV12-4	TRBD1	TGTGCCAGCAGTTCCCGGGACAGGGTTTTCGGCGAGCAGTACTTC	CASSSRDRVFGEQYF
many	TRBJ2-7	TRBV27	-	TGTGCCAGCAGTTTATCGATACTCAGCATCAAGTACTTC	CASSLSILSIKYF
many	TRBJ1-4	TRBV7-8	TRBD1	TGTGCCAGCAGCTTTTCTACAGGGGGTTCTAATGAAAAACTGTTTTTT	CASSFSTGGSNEKLFF
many	TRBJ1-5	TRBV10-3	-	TGTGCCATCATTGCGGGAGGGGGGTCCACTCAGCCCCAGCATTTT	CAIIAGGGSTQPQHF
medium-sized	TRBJ2-1	TRBV11-2	-	TGTGCCAGTACAGCGGTAGGGTCCTACAATGAGCAGTTCTTC	CASTAVGSYNEQFF
many	TRBJ1-1	TRBV5-1	-	TGTGCCAGCAGCTTGGCGATGACCCAGAACACTGAAGCTTTCTTT	CASSLAMTQNTEAFF
-	TRBJ2-1	TRBV27	-	TGTGCCTCTAAAGACGGGTTCAATGAGCAGTTCTTC	CASKDGFNEQFF
many	TRBJ2-7	TRBV25-1	-	TGTGCCAGCAGGGCCGGAGGGCGAGGCGAGCAGTACTTC	CASRAGGRGEQYF
-	TRBJ1-5	TRBV6-1	-	TGTGCCAGCAGCGAGTCTTCTAGCAATCAGCCCCAGCATTTT	CASSESSSNQPQHF
few	TRBJ2-5	TRBV18	-	TGTGCCAGCTCACCCTTGGGGGGCTTGGAGACCCAGTACTTC	CASSPLGGLETQYF
many	TRBJ2-5	TRBV20-1	-	TGCAGTGCTGTTGGGGGACCGTACCAAGAGACCCAGTACTTC	CSAVGGPYQETQYF
medium-sized	TRBJ2-5	TRBV28	TRBD2	TGTGCCAGCAGTTTCGAGAGGCCTAGCGGGAGGTTAGAGACCCAGTACTTC	CASSFERPSGRLETQYF
few	TRBJ2-6	TRBV10-3	-	TGTGCCATCAGTGAAGGGGCCAACGTCCTGACTTTC	CAISEGANVLTF
many	TRBJ2-5	TRBV5-1	-	TGCGCCAGCAGCATGACAGGCCAAGAGACCCAGTACTTC	CASSMTGQETQYF
many	TRBJ2-5	TRBV28	-	TGTGCCAGCAGTTTAGTTATCAGAGCGGTCCCCTCCCGGACCCAGTACTTC	CASSLVIRAVPSRTQYF
few	TRBJ2-1	TRBV4-1	TRBD2	TGCGCCAGCAGCGGCGGGGGGGTTTACAATGAGCAGTTCTTC	CASSGGGVYNEQFF
many	TRBJ2-5	TRBV10-2	-	TGCGCCAGCACCCCGAGAGGCCAAGAGACCCAGTACTTC	CASTPRGQETQYF
medium-sized	TRBJ2-1	TRBV4-2	TRBD1	TGTGCCAGCAGCCAAGGACCGGGACAGTCCTACAATGAGCAGTTCTTC	CASSQGPGQSYNEQFF
many	TRBJ2-5	TRBV14	TRBD1	TGTGCCAGCAGCCAAGCAATCCCAGGGGGCGCAGAGACCCAGTACTTC	CASSQAIPGGAETQYF
many	TRBJ2-5	TRBV27	-	TGTGCCAGCAAGTTGACCCCAGGGCCAGAGATCCAGTACTTC	CASKLTPGPEIQYF
many	TRBJ1-2	TRBV10-3	TRBD1	TGTGCCATCTTCGGACAGGGTTATGGCTACACCTTC	CAIFGQGYGYTF
many	TRBJ2-7	TRBV28	TRBD1	TGTGCCAGCAGTTACCCGGGACAGTACGAGCAGTACTTC	CASSYPGQYEQYF
many	TRBJ2-1	TRBV3-1	-	TGTGCCAGCAGCCAATACCCGGGAACACAATGGGAGCAGTTCTTC	CASSQYPGTQWEQFF
many	TRBJ1-6	TRBV20-1	-	TGCAGTGCCCACTCCGGGACAACCAGCTCCTATAATTCACCCCTCCACTTT	CSAHSGTTSSYNSPLHF
-	TRBJ2-5	TRBV9	TRBD2	TGTGCCAGCAGCCCCTATGGGGGGGGAAAGGGAGAGACCCAGTACTTC	CASSPYGGGKGETQYF
many	TRBJ2-7	TRBV20-1	TRBD1	TGCAGTGCTAGGGCCGGGACAGACTACGAGCAGTACTTC	CSARAGTDYEQYF
many	TRBJ2-7	TRBV12-3/TRBV12-4	-	TGTGCCAGCAGTTTAACCTGGGCCCACGAGCAGTACTTC	CASSLTWAHEQYF
many	TRBJ1-5	TRBV20-1	-	TGCAGTGCTAGAGTCCAGTTGACCAATCAGCCCCAGCATTTT	CSARVQLTNQPQHF
many	TRBJ2-5	TRBV20-1	TRBD2	TGCAGTGCCCGAGACCCTACTAGCGGGGGTCCCCGTCAGTACTTC	CSARDPTSGGPRQYF
many	TRBJ2-7	TRBV2	TRBD1	TGTGCCAGCAATCCTGGGACAGTTGATTACGAGCAGTACTTC	CASNPGTVDYEQYF
many	TRBJ2-3	TRBV10-1	TRBD2	TGCGCCAGCAGCGCCTTAGCGGGCAAATACGAAGCGCAGTATTTT	CASSALAGKYEAQYF
many	TRBJ1-1	TRBV3-1	-	TGTGCCAGCAGCCAAGATGGGGGTTACGGAAACACTGAAGCTTTCTTT	CASSQDGGYGNTEAFF